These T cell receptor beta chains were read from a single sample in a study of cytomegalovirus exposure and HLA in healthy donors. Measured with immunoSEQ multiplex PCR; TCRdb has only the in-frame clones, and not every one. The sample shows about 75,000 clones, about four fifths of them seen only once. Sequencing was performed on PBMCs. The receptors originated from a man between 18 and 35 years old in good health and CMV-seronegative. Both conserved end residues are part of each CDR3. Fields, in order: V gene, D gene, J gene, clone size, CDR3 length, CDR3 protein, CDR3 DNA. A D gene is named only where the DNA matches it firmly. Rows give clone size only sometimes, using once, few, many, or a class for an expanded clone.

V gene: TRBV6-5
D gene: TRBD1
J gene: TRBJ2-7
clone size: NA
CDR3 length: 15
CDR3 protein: CASSYSRQGGGEQYF
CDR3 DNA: TGTGCCAGCAGTTACTCGAGACAGGGGGGTGGCGAGCAGTACTTC

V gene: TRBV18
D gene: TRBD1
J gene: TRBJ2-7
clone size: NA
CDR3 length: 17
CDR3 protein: CASSQQGADVAWGEQYF
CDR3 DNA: TGTGCCAGCTCACAACAGGGGGCGGACGTCGCGTGGGGCGAGCAGTACTTC

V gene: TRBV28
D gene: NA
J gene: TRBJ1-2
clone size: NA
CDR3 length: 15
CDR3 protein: CASSLSSLGALGYTF
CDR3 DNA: TGTGCCAGCAGTTTAAGTAGCCTGGGGGCGCTTGGCTACACCTTC

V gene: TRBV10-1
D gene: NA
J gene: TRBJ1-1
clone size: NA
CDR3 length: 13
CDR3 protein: CASSDGGVLEAFF
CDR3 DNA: TGCGCCAGCAGTGACGGCGGAGTATTAGAAGCTTTCTTT

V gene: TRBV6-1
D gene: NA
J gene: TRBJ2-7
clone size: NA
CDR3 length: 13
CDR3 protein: CASSPNSFYEQYF
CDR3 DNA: TGTGCCAGCAGTCCGAACTCGTTCTACGAGCAGTACTTC

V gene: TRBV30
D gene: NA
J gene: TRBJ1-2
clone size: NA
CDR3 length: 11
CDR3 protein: CAWGIPRGYTF
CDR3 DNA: TGTGCCTGGGGTATTCCACGGGGCTACACCTTC

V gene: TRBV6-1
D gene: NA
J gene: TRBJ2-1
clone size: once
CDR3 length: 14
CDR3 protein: CASSSGSSYNEQFF
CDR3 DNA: TGTGCCAGCAGTTCCGGGAGTTCCTACAATGAGCAGTTCTTC

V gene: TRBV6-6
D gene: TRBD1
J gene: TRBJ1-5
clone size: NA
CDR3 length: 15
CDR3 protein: CASRTGGQGGQPQHF
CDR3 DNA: TGTGCCAGCAGAACCGGAGGTCAGGGGGGTCAGCCCCAGCATTTT

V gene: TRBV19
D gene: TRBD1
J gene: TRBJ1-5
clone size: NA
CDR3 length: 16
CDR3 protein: CASSIAVGQGSQPQHF
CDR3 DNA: TGTGCCAGTAGTATAGCCGTGGGACAGGGGAGTCAGCCCCAGCATTTT

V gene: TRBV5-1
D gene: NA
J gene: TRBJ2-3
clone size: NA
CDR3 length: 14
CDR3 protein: CASLANLPTDTQYF
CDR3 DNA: TGCGCCAGCCTAGCCAACCTACCCACAGATACGCAGTATTTT

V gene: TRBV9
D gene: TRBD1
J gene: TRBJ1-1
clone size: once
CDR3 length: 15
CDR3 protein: CASSVGGDRLSEAFF
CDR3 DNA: TGTGCCAGCAGCGTAGGGGGGGACAGACTATCTGAAGCTTTCTTT

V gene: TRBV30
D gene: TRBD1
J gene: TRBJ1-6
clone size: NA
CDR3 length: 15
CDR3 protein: CAWTAGRGRGSPLHF
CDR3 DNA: TGTGCCTGGACCGCGGGCAGGGGGCGCGGGTCGCCCCTCCACTTT

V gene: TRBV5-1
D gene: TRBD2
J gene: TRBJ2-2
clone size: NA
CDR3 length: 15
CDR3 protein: CASRMVAGGSGELFF
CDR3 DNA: TGCGCCAGCCGCATGGTAGCGGGAGGTTCCGGGGAGCTGTTTTTT

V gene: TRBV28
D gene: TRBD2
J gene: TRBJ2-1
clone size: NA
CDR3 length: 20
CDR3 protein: CASSPPRPSGSWQFVNEQFF
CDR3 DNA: TGTGCCAGCAGTCCGCCCCGTCCTAGCGGGAGTTGGCAATTTGTAAATGAGCAGTTCTTC

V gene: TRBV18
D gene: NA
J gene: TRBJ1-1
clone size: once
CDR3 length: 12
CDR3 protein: CASSPLGQKAFF
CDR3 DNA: TGTGCCAGCTCACCTCTCGGACAGAAAGCTTTCTTT

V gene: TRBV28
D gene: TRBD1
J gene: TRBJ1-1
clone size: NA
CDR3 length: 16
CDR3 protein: CASRLPSGQVNTEAFF
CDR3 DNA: TGTGCCAGCAGACTACCCTCGGGACAGGTGAACACTGAAGCTTTCTTT

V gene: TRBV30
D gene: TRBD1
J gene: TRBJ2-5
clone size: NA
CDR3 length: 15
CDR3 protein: CAWSVGTGDQETQYF
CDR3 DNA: TGTGCCTGGAGTGTAGGGACAGGGGACCAAGAGACCCAGTACTTC

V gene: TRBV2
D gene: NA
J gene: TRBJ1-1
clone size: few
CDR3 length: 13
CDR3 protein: CASRDQGNTEAFF
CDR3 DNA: TGTGCCAGCAGGGACCAGGGAAACACTGAAGCTTTCTTT

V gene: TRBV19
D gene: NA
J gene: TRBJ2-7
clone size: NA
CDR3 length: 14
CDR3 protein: CASSPQKRGYEQYF
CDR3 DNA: TGTGCCAGTAGTCCACAGAAGCGAGGGTACGAGCAGTACTTC

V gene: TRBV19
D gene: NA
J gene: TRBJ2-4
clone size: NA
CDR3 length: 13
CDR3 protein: CASSFLAKNIQYF
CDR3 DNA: TGTGCCAGTAGTTTCCTAGCCAAAAACATTCAGTACTTC

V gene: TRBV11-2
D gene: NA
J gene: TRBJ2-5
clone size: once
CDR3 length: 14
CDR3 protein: CASTPGGPRETQYF
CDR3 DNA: TGTGCCAGCACCCCAGGAGGCCCTAGGGAGACCCAGTACTTC

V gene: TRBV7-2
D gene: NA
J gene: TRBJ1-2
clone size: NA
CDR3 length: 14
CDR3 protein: CASSSNDRYYGYTF
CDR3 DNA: TGTGCCAGCAGTTCCAATGACAGATACTATGGCTACACCTTC

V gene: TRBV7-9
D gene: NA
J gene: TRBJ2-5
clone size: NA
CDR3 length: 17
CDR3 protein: CASSTFVLDLREETQYF
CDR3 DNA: TGTGCCAGCAGCACCTTTGTTTTGGACTTGAGGGAGGAGACCCAGTACTTC

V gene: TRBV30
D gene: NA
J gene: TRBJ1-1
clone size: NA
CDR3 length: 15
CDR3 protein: CAWSRWGGGNTEAFF
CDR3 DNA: TGTGCCTGGAGTCGGTGGGGCGGCGGAAACACTGAAGCTTTCTTT

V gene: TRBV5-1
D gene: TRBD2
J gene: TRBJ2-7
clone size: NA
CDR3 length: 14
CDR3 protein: CASNETPGGYEQYF
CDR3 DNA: TGCGCCAGCAACGAAACCCCGGGAGGCTACGAGCAGTACTTC